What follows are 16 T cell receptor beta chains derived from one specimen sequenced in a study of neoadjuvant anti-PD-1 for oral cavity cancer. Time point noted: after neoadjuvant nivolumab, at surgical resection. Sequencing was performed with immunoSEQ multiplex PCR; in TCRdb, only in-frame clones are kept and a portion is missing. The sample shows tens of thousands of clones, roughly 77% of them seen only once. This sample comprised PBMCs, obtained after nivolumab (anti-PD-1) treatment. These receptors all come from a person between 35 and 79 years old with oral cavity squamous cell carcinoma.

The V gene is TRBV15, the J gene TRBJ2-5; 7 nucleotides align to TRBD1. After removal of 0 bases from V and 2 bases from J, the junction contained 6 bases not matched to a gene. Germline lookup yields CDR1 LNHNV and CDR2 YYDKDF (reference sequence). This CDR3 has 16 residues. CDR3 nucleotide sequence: TGTGCCACCAGCAGAGATCGCGGCAGGGGGCAAGAGACCCAGTACTTC. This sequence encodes CATSRDRGRGQETQYF. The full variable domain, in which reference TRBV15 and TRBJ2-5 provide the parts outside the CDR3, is DAMVIQNPRYQVTQFGKPVTLSCSQTLNHNVMYWYQQKSSQAPKLLFHYYDKDFNNEADTPDNFQSRRPNTSFCFLDIRSPGLGDTAMYLCATSRDRGRGQETQYFGPGTRLLVL.

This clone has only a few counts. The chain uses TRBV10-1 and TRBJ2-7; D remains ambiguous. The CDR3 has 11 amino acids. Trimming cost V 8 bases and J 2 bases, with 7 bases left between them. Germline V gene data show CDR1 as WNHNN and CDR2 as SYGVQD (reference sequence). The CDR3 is CASGQTYEQYF. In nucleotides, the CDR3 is TGCGCCAGCGGGCAAACCTACGAGCAGTACTTC.

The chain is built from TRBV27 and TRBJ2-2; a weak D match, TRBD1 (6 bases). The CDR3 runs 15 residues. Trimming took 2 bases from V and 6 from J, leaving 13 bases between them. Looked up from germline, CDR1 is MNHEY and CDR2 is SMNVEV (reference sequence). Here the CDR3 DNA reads TGTGCCAGCAGTTTAAACAGGGCGCGGTCCGGGGAGCTGTTTTTT. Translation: CASSLNRARSGELFF.

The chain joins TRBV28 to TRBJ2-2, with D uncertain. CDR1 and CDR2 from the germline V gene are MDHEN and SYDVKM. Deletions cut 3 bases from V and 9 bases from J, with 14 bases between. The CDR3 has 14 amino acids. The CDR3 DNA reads TGTGCCAGCAGTTTCCCCGTAGGGCGAAGGGAGCTGTTTTTT. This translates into CASSFPVGRRELFF.

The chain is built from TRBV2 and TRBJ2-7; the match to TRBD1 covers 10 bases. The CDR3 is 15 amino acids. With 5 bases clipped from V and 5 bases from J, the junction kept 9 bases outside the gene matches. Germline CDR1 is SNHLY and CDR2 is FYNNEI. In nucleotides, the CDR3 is TGTGCCAGCAGTCTACCGGGACAGGGGATCCACGAGCAGTACTTC. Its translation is CASSLPGQGIHEQYF.

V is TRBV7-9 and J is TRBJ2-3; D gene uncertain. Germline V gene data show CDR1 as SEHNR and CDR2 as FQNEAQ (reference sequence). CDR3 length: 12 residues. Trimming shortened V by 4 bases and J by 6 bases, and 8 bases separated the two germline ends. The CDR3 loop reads CASSSNSDTQYF. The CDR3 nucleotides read TGTGCCAGCAGCTCTAATTCCGATACGCAGTATTTT.

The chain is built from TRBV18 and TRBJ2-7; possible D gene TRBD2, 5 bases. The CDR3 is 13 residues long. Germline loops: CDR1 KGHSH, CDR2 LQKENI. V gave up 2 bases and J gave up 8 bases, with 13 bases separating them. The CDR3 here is CASSPDEGSKQYF. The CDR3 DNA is TGTGCCAGCTCACCAGATGAAGGGAGTAAGCAGTACTTC.

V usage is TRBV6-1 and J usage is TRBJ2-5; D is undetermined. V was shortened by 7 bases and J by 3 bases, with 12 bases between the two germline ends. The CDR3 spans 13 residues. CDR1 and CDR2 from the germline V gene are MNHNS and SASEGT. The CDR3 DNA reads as TGTGCCAGCACCCCGACCTACGAAGAGACCCAGTACTTC. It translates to CASTPTYEETQYF.

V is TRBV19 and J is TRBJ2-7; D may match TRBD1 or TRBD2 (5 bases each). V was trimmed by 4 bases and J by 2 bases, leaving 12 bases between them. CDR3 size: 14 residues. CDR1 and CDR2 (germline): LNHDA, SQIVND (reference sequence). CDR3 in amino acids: CASSTGTEPYEQYF. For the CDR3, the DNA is TGTGCCAGTAGTACAGGGACGGAACCCTACGAGCAGTACTTC.

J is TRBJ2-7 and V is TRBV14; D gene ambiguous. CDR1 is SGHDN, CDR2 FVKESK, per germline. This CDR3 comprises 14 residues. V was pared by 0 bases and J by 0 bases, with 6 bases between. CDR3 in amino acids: CASSQEFYSYEQYF. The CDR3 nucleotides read TGTGCCAGCAGCCAAGAATTTTACTCCTACGAGCAGTACTTC. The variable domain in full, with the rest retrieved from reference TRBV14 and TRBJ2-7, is EAGVTQFPSHSVIEKGQTVTLRCDPISGHDNLYWYRRVMGKEIKFLLHFVKESKQDESGMPNNRFLAERTGGTYSTLKVQPAELEDSGVYFCASSQEFYSYEQYFGPGTRLTVT.

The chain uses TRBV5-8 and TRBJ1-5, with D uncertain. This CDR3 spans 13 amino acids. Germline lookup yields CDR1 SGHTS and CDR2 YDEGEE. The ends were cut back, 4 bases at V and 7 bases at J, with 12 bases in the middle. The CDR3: CASSRQIDQPQHF. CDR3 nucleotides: TGTGCCAGCAGCAGGCAGATCGACCAGCCCCAGCATTTT.

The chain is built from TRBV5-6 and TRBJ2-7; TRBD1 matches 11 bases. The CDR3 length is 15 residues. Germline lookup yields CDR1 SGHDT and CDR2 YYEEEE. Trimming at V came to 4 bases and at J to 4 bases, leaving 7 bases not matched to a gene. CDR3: CASSPGQGAIYEQYF. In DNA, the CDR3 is TGTGCCAGCAGCCCCGGACAGGGGGCGATATACGAGCAGTACTTC.

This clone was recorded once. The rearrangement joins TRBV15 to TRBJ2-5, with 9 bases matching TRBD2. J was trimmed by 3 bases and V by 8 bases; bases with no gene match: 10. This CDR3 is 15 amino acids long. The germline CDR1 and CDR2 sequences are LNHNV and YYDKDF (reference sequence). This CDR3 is CATASGASWEETQYF. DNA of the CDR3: TGTGCCACCGCTAGCGGGGCCTCCTGGGAAGAGACCCAGTACTTC. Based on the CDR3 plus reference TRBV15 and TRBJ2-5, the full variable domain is DAMVIQNPRYQVTQFGKPVTLSCSQTLNHNVMYWYQQKSSQAPKLLFHYYDKDFNNEADTPDNFQSRRPNTSFCFLDIRSPGLGDTAMYLCATASGASWEETQYFGPGTRLLVL.

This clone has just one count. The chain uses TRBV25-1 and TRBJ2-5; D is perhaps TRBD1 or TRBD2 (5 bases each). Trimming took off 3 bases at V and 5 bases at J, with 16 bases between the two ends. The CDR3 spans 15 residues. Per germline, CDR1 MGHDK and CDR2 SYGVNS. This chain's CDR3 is CASSEWEGTSETQYF. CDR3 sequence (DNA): TGTGCCAGCAGTGAGTGGGAAGGGACCTCGGAGACCCAGTACTTC. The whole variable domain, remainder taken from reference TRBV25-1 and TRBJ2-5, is EADIYQTPRYLVIGTGKKITLECSQTMGHDKMYWYQQDPGMELHLIHYSYGVNSTEKGDLSSESTVSRIRTEHFPLTLESARPSHTSQYLCASSEWEGTSETQYFGPGTRLLVL.

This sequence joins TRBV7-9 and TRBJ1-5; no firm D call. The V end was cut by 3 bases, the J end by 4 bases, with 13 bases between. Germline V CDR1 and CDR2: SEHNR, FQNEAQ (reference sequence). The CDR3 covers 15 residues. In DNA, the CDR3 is TGTGCCAGCAGCTTGTCGTCAGCGGGGAATCAGCCCCAGCATTTT. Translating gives CASSLSSAGNQPQHF. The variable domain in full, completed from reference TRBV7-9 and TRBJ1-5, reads DTGVSQNPRHKITKRGQNVTFRCDPISEHNRLYWYRQTLGQGPEFLTYFQNEAQLEKSRLLSDRFSAERPKGSFSTLEIQRTEQGDSAMYLCASSLSSAGNQPQHFGDGTRLSIL.

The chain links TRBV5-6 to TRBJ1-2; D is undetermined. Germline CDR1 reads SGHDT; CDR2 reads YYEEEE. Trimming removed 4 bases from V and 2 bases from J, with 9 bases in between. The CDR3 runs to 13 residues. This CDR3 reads CASSLDMNYGYTF. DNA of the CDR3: TGTGCCAGCAGCCTAGACATGAACTATGGCTACACCTTC.